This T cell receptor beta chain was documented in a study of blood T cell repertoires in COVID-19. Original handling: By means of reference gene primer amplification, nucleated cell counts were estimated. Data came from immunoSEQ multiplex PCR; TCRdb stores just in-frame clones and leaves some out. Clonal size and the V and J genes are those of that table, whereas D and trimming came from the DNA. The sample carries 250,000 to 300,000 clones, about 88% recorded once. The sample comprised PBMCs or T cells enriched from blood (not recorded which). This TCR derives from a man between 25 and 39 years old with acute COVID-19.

The CDR3 bases are TGTGCCAGCAGCCCCCCAGGGTATAGTCAGCCCCAGCATTTT. Protein product: CASSPPGYSQPQHF. The chain employs TRBV11-2 and TRBJ1-5; tentative D call: TRBD1 (5 bases). From germline, CDR1 is SGHAT and CDR2 FQNNGV. The CDR3 sequence is 14 residues long. V lost 5 bases to trimming and J lost 6 bases, with 14 bases between them.